The clone carrying this T cell receptor beta chain has just a few counts. With 1 base clipped from V and 4 bases from J, the junction kept 5 bases outside the gene matches. Germline V lookup: CDR1 SEHNR, CDR2 FQNEAQ (reference sequence). The CDR3 sequence is 15 residues long. The protocol was immunoSEQ multiplex PCR, while the TCRdb copy is restricted to in-frame clones and leaves out a portion. The sample carries about 480,000 clones, roughly 85% recorded once. The record originates from a study of shared clonotypes between healthy human individuals. The receptor's source is a woman between 40 and 55 years old in good health. Some clones in this sample may be carry-over from other donors' samples. V is TRBV7-9 and J is TRBJ2-7, with 9 bases matching TRBD2. The sequenced sample was PBMCs. Here the CDR3 reads CASSLGAGGYYEQYF. As DNA, the CDR3 is TGTGCCAGCAGCTTAGGAGCGGGAGGTTATTACGAGCAGTACTTC.